Shown below are 29 T cell receptor beta chains from a single sample sequenced in a study of blood T cell repertoires in COVID-19. The repertoire was sequenced with immunoSEQ multiplex PCR; TCRdb's copy has only in-frame clones and lacks some. The sample has about 80,000 clones; around 78% are singletons. Sequenced sample: peripheral blood. These receptors were taken from a human donor in a cohort sampled during active COVID-19.

The chain joins TRBV4-1 to TRBJ1-4, with 8 bases identical to TRBD1. From germline, CDR1 is MGHRA and CDR2 YSYEKL. This CDR3 is built from 14 residues. J gave up 5 bases and V 4 bases, and 3 bases lay outside the gene matches. The CDR3 DNA reads TGCGCCAGCAGCCCCCAGGGGGCGAATGAAAAACTGTTTTTT. Its protein is CASSPQGANEKLFF.

The gene calls are TRBV6-5 and TRBJ1-1; TRBD1 is a possible D gene (6 bases). The germline V gene encodes CDR1 MNHEY and CDR2 SVGAGI. Trimming stripped 2 bases from V and 7 bases from J, with 14 bases between. This CDR3 has 14 amino acids. CDR3 protein: CASSYTGQIIEAFF. CDR3 bases: TGTGCCAGCAGTTACACCGGACAGATAATTGAAGCTTTCTTT.

The chain joins TRBV20-1 to TRBJ1-2; 8 nucleotides match TRBD1. The V and J ends lost 8 bases and 2 bases, in that order; junction bases with no gene match: 1. In germline, CDR1 is DFQATT, CDR2 SNEGSKA (reference sequence). The CDR3 consists of 11 residues. CDR3 residues: CSRQGNYGYTF. CDR3 bases: TGCAGTAGACAGGGGAACTATGGCTACACCTTC.

CDR3 coding DNA: TGTGCCAGCAGTTTCGCCAGGTACGAGCAGTACTTC. It codes for CASSFARYEQYF. The V and J genes are TRBV6-2 or TRBV6-3 and TRBJ2-7; no clear D gene. CDR1 and CDR2 (germline): MNHEY, SVGEGT. Trimming removed 4 bases at V and 4 bases at J, with 8 bases between. This CDR3 contains 12 residues.

CDR3 DNA sequence: TGTGCCAGCAGCCCTGCCCTAGCGCCTAGCACAGATACGCAGTATTTT. This translates into CASSPALAPSTDTQYF. The chain links TRBV6-2 or TRBV6-3 to TRBJ2-3, with D maybe TRBD2 (6 bases). Germline V gene data show CDR1 as MNHEY and CDR2 as SVGEGT. V was pared by 6 bases and J by 0 bases, with 16 bases between. The CDR3 length is 16 residues.

This clone was observed a single time. CDR3: CATSEGAFLNTDTQYF. The DNA for the CDR3 is TGTGCCACCAGTGAGGGGGCCTTCCTAAACACAGATACGCAGTATTTT. The chain links TRBV24-1 to TRBJ2-3; D possibly corresponds to TRBD1 (6 bases). Trimming took 4 bases from V and 2 from J, leaving 15 bases between them. Germline V gene lookup returns CDR1 KGHDR and CDR2 SFDVKD. The CDR3 is 16 amino acids.

This clone was found a few times. This sample includes further DNA sequences coding for the same CDR3. Written as DNA, the CDR3 is TGTGCCAGCAGTGAGCGGGGTAACAGCAATCAGCCCCAGCATTTT. It is translated as CASSERGNSNQPQHF. The chain combines TRBV6-1 with TRBJ1-5, with D hard to call. This CDR3 spans 15 amino acids. V gave up 3 bases and J gave up 1 base, with 10 bases separating them. Germline V CDR1 and CDR2: MNHNS, SASEGT.

J is TRBJ1-2 and V is TRBV28; D possibly corresponds to TRBD1 (6 bases). CDR1 is MDHEN, CDR2 SYDVKM, per germline. CDR3 length equals 15 residues. V lost 5 bases, J lost 3 bases, and 16 bases lay in between. The CDR3 loop is CASSNALTGYYGYTF. In DNA form, the CDR3 reads TGTGCCAGCAGTAATGCTTTGACAGGATACTATGGCTACACCTTC.

The gene calls are TRBV30 and TRBJ2-4; 10 nucleotides match TRBD2. Losses at the gene ends were 1 base for V and 0 bases for J; bases not matched to a gene: 3. The CDR3 consists of 16 residues. Germline loops: CDR1 GTSNPN, CDR2 SVGIG (reference sequence). Here the CDR3 reads CAWSGLAGVAKNIQYF. Here the CDR3 DNA reads TGTGCCTGGAGTGGGCTAGCGGGGGTAGCCAAAAACATTCAGTACTTC.

This clone was seen a few times. The chain links TRBV11-3 to TRBJ1-2; possibly TRBD1 for D (6 bases). Germline CDR1 and CDR2: SGHNT and YENEEA. V shed 5 bases and J shed 6 bases, with 16 bases lying between them. The CDR3 has 14 amino acids. The CDR3 loop is CASSPYGTKNGYTF. CDR3 in DNA: TGTGCCAGCAGCCCATATGGGACAAAAAATGGCTACACCTTC. Complete variable domain (other parts from reference TRBV11-3 and TRBJ1-2): EAGVVQSPRYKIIEKKQPVAFWCNPISGHNTLYWYLQNLGQGPELLIRYENEEAVDDSQLPKDRFSAERLKGVDSTLKIQPAELGDSAVYLCASSPYGTKNGYTFGSGTRLTVV.

Here the CDR3 DNA reads TGTGCCAGCAGTCAGAGAGACAGGGGTTTAGGCTCCTACGAGCAGTACGTC. Its translation is CASSQRDRGLGSYEQYV. This rearrangement joins TRBV21-1 to TRBJ2-7; TRBD1 is the table's D call and was not checked against the DNA. TRBV21-1 is tagged as a pseudogene. The length of the CDR3 is 17 residues.

V is TRBV6-5 and J is TRBJ2-3; TRBD1 matches 9 bases. Germline V gene sequence: CDR1 MNHEY, CDR2 SVGAGI. The CDR3 sequence is 15 residues long. Unmatched junction bases numbered 5, after V lost 4 bases and J lost 3 bases. The CDR3 here is CASSSPGQGTDTQYF. The CDR3 bases are TGTGCCAGCAGTTCCCCGGGACAGGGAACAGATACGCAGTATTTT.

The V gene is TRBV24-1, the J gene TRBJ2-1; the D is unclear. The CDR3 totals 13 residues. CDR1 and CDR2 from the germline V gene are KGHDR and SFDVKD. Trimming removed 6 bases at V and 1 base at J, with 6 bases between. As DNA, the CDR3 is TGTGCCACCAGTTCAGAATCCTACAATGAGCAGTTCTTC. Its translation is CATSSESYNEQFF.

A word on this clone: Sequence at one end of the junction differs from germline and may be a read error. The chain employs TRBV9 and TRBJ1-1; TRBD1 is a possible D gene (5 bases). From germline, CDR1 is SGDLS and CDR2 YYNGEE. This CDR3 spans 13 amino acids. The CDR3 coding sequence is TGTGCCAACAGCATCCCGGGACTTAATCAAGCTTTCTTT. This codes for CANSIPGLNQAFF. Combining the CDR3 with reference TRBV9 and TRBJ1-1 gives the whole variable domain DSGVTQTPKHLITATGQRVTLRCSPRSGDLSVYWYQQSLDQGLQFLIQYYNGEERAKGNILERFSAQQFPDLHSELNLSSLELGDSALYFCANSIPGLNQAFFGQGTRLTVV.

This chain connects TRBV7-9 to TRBJ2-1; the match to TRBD2 covers 12 bases. Trimming removed 5 bases from V and 4 bases from J; junction bases left unmatched: 6. Germline CDR1 SEHNR, CDR2 FQNEAQ (reference sequence). This CDR3 comprises 16 residues. CDR3 loop: CASSHTSGGRYNEQFF. The CDR3 region has the DNA TGTGCCAGCAGCCATACTAGCGGGGGGCGGTACAATGAGCAGTTCTTC.

CDR3 DNA: TGTGCCAGCAGCTCTTCTAGCGGGATGTACAATGAGCAGTTCTTC. Protein: CASSSSSGMYNEQFF. The V call is TRBV7-9, the J call TRBJ2-1, with 9 bases fitting TRBD2. J was trimmed by 4 bases and V by 4 bases; bases with no gene match: 5. Germline CDR1 and CDR2: SEHNR and FQNEAQ (reference sequence). This CDR3 region has 15 residues.

V and J are TRBV9 and TRBJ1-4; possible D gene TRBD1, 6 bases. Germline assignment: CDR1 SGDLS and CDR2 YYNGEE. V lost 2 bases to trimming and J lost 0 bases, with 8 bases between them. This CDR3 has 15 residues. The CDR3 spells CASSVRGTTNEKLFF. The CDR3 coding sequence is TGTGCCAGCAGCGTCAGGGGTACAACTAATGAAAAACTGTTTTTT. Together with reference TRBV9 and TRBJ1-4, the CDR3 gives the full variable domain: DSGVTQTPKHLITATGQRVTLRCSPRSGDLSVYWYQQSLDQGLQFLIQYYNGEERAKGNILERFSAQQFPDLHSELNLSSLELGDSALYFCASSVRGTTNEKLFFGSGTQLSVL.

The rearrangement joins TRBV4-1 to TRBJ2-7, with D possibly TRBD2 on 6 matching bases. The CDR3 has 16 residues. The germline CDR1 and CDR2 sequences are MGHRA and YSYEKL. The germline V and J ends were trimmed by 0 bases and 2 bases, with 14 bases remaining between them. This CDR3 reads CASSQDPGRGTYEQYV. CDR3 DNA: TGCGCCAGCAGCCAAGATCCAGGGCGGGGAACCTACGAGCAGTACGTC.

The chain is built from TRBV19 and TRBJ1-1; 8 nucleotides match TRBD1. The CDR3 totals 13 residues. After removal of 10 bases from V and 3 bases from J, the junction contained 7 bases not matched to a gene. Germline CDR1 is LNHDA and CDR2 is SQIVND (reference sequence). The CDR3 region has the DNA TGTGCCACTTCCTCGGGACAGGACACTGAAGCTTTCTTT. Protein sequence: CATSSGQDTEAFF.

V gene TRBV6-5 combines with J gene TRBJ2-5; 7 positions agree with TRBD1. Germline CDR1 MNHEY, CDR2 SVGAGI. The junction had 6 bases not matched to a gene; V was cut back by 6 bases and J by 5 bases. The CDR3 consists of 13 residues. CDR3 DNA: TGTGCCAGCAGAACAGGGGCCCAGGAGACCCAGTACTTC. It codes for CASRTGAQETQYF.

The genes are TRBV30 and TRBJ2-7, with TRBD1 identical over 10 bases. After removal of 3 bases from V and 7 bases from J, the junction contained 9 bases not matched to a gene. There are 14 residues in the CDR3. Germline V CDR1 and CDR2: GTSNPN, SVGIG (reference sequence). CDR3 DNA: TGTGCCTGGAGAGCAGGGACAGGGGTCTGGGAGCAGTACGTC. Amino acid sequence: CAWRAGTGVWEQYV.

The chain employs TRBV7-2 and TRBJ2-1; 9 bases map to TRBD2. This CDR3 contains 15 residues. Germline CDR1 is SGHTA and CDR2 is FQGNSA. Trimming at V came to 6 bases and at J to 2 bases, leaving 5 bases not matched to a gene. The CDR3, as DNA: TGTGCCAGCAGTTCTAGCGGGAACGCCTACAATGAGCAGTTCTTC. Protein: CASSSSGNAYNEQFF.

This clone was seen a few times. This chain connects TRBV6-6 to TRBJ2-3; 9 bases match TRBD2. The CDR3 sequence is 15 residues long. The germline CDR1 and CDR2 sequences are MNHNY and SVGAGI (reference sequence). Trimming at V came to 4 bases and at J to 2 bases, leaving 4 bases not matched to a gene. For the CDR3, the DNA is TGTGCCAGCAGTTTAGCGGGGGCCTTCACAGATACGCAGTATTTT. Translating gives CASSLAGAFTDTQYF.

V is TRBV27 and J is TRBJ2-3, with D perhaps matching TRBD1 (6 bases). The V gene's germline CDR1 is MNHEY and CDR2 SMNVEV (reference sequence). This CDR3 contains 15 residues. V lost 5 bases, J lost 4 bases, and 16 bases lay in between. The CDR3 protein is CASSIQGFNPDTQYF. For the CDR3, the DNA is TGTGCCAGCAGTATCCAGGGGTTTAACCCAGATACGCAGTATTTT.

The table lists this clone with many counts. V is TRBV11-3 and J is TRBJ1-1; 10 bases fit TRBD1. J was trimmed by 5 bases and V by 5 bases; bases with no gene match: 8. This CDR3 is 15 amino acids long. Germline V CDR1 and CDR2: SGHNT, YENEEA. CDR3 region: CASSLPPGQGTEAFF. CDR3 sequence (DNA): TGTGCCAGCAGCCTTCCACCGGGACAGGGGACTGAAGCTTTCTTT.

In this sample, this clone turned up a few times. V gene TRBV3-1 (or the pseudogene TRBV3-2) combines with J gene TRBJ2-7; 11 bases are a match to TRBD2. V shed 2 bases, J shed 0 bases, and the junction held 3 bases outside the gene matches. This CDR3 is 16 amino acids long. Germline assignment: CDR1 LGHDT and CDR2 YNNKEL (reference sequence). The CDR3 protein is CASSQHSGRDSYEQYV. CDR3 sequence (DNA): TGTGCCAGCAGCCAACATAGCGGGAGGGACTCCTACGAGCAGTACGTC.

A single count supports this clone. CDR3 bases: TGTGCCAGCAGCTTCGTTGGAGGAATGAACACTGAAGCTTTCTTT. It translates to CASSFVGGMNTEAFF. The chain uses TRBV7-3 and TRBJ1-1, with D unclear. The V end lost 3 bases, the J end lost 0 bases, and 11 bases lay between the germline ends. The germline V gene has CDR1 SGHTA and CDR2 FQGTGA. CDR3 length: 15 amino acids.

The chain joins TRBV7-9 to TRBJ1-5; possible D gene TRBD1, 5 bases. Germline V gives CDR1 SEHNR, CDR2 FQNEAQ (reference sequence). Trimming cost V 4 bases and J 7 bases, with 14 bases left between them. The CDR3 is 14 amino acids. The CDR3 sequence is CASSSVQGRQPQHF. CDR3 in DNA: TGTGCCAGCAGCTCCGTCCAGGGCCGGCAGCCCCAGCATTTT.

This chain links TRBV5-5 with TRBJ1-1, with 7 bases that match TRBD1. This CDR3 spans 15 amino acids. With V trimmed by 2 bases and J by 0 bases, 4 bases remained unmatched. CDR1 is SGHKS and CDR2 is YYEKEE in the germline V gene (reference sequence). Here the CDR3 DNA reads TGTGCCAGCAGCTTAGGGGACAGTCTGAACACTGAAGCTTTCTTT. Amino acid sequence: CASSLGDSLNTEAFF.